The clone carrying this T cell receptor beta chain was seen repeatedly, ten times or more. The antigen is undetermined. A read error may account for a junction end that differs from germline. The data are from a study of CD8+CD57+ T cells in acquired aplastic anemia. Study background: Mean DNA quantity obtained from sorted CD4+ and CD8+ cells was around 2.9 ug. Study conclusions and caveats: The number of CD8+ CDR3 sequences shared by patients and controls was around 30.

Patients picked for sequencing had shown CD8+CD57+ cell expansion detected by flow cytometry. Severe acquired aplastic anemia was the diagnosis recorded for all patients. The template for TCR beta VDJ and CDR3 sequence profiling was genomic DNA. MiXCR was run by TCRdb on the reads, yielding one entry per CDR3 protein. The table records about 470,000 distinct CDR3 sequences, 25% to 40% of them present only once. This CDR3 contains 13 residues. From germline, CDR1 is SSHAT and CDR2 FNYEAQ (reference sequence). The chain employs TRBV7-7 and TRBJ2-5; D ambiguous. Sequenced material: sorted CD4+, CD8+, or CD8+CD57+ T cells (not recorded which) from PBMCs. The receptor comes from a human donor with aplastic anemia. The CDR3 spells CASSLRAMETQYF. In DNA form, the CDR3 reads TGTGCTAGCAGCTTACGGGCGATGGAGACCCAGTACTTC. The full variable domain, rest sourced from reference TRBV7-7 and TRBJ2-5, is GAGVSQSPRYKVTKRGQDVTLRCDPISSHATLYWYQQALGQGPEFLTYFNYEAQPDKSGLPSDRFSAERPEGSISTLTIQRTEQRDSAMYRCASSLRAMETQYFGPGTRLLVL.